A selection of T cell receptor beta chains follows, all from one sample in a study of T cell repertoires in cytomegalovirus infection. TCRdb reanalysed the reads using MiXCR and keeps one entry per CDR3 protein. The table includes about 330,000 distinct CDR3 sequences, more than 9% detected once. The sample comprised PBMCs. These receptors were collected from a human donor in good health (CMV status not recorded). Some clones in this sample may be carry-over from other donors' samples. Each CDR3 is given with its conserved first and last residue. A D gene is named only where the DNA matches it firmly. Size values are once, few and many counts, or a class for expanded clones, and some rows have none.

len	d_gene	v_gene	j_gene	abundance	CDR3nt	CDR3aa
16	.	TRBV14	TRBJ1-1	few	TGTGCCAGCAGCAAAAAGACAAAGGCTTTGGGGACTGAAGCTTTCTTT	CASSKKTKALGTEAFF
14	.	TRBV7-2	TRBJ2-7	many	TGTGCCAGCAGCTTACGGCAGGGGTCCTACGAGCAGTACTTC	CASSLRQGSYEQYF
15	.	TRBV18	TRBJ2-2	few	TGTGCCAGCTCACCTCTCTTGACGGGCCCCGGGGAGCTGTTTTTT	CASSPLLTGPGELFF
16	TRBD1	TRBV6-5	TRBJ2-2	few	TGTGCCAGCAGTTACGGCTCGAGGGGGCCCACCGGGGAGCTGTTTTTT	CASSYGSRGPTGELFF
14	.	TRBV7-6	TRBJ2-5	.	TGTGCCAGCAGCTTAGCGCTGGGGAAAGAGACCCAGTACTTC	CASSLALGKETQYF
16	TRBD1	TRBV11-2	TRBJ2-1	.	TGTGCCAGCAGCTCCCGGCTAGGGGGCTTGGGCAATGAGCAGTTCTTC	CASSSRLGGLGNEQFF
16	TRBD2	TRBV6-6	TRBJ2-2	few	TGTGCCAGCAGTTACTCGATAGGGCGGGGGGCCGGGGAGCTGTTTTTT	CASSYSIGRGAGELFF
12	.	TRBV19	TRBJ2-2	.	TGTGCCAGTAAAGGGAGACACGGGGAGCTGTTTTTT	CASKGRHGELFF
15	TRBD2	TRBV7-2	TRBJ2-3	many	TGTGCCAGCAGCTTAGTGGGAGGGCACACAGATACGCAGTATTTT	CASSLVGGHTDTQYF
12	.	TRBV7-2	TRBJ1-6	many	TGTGCCAGCAGTCACTTCGGGGGCTCGAAGGACTTT	CASSHFGGSKDF
12	.	TRBV15	TRBJ2-7	.	TGTGCCACCAGCAGAGACGGGGACGAGCAGTACTTC	CATSRDGDEQYF
18	TRBD2	TRBV7-8	TRBJ2-3	many	TGTGCCAGCAGCTTAGAAGCGGGGCTATATGCGGGCACAGATACGCAGTATTTT	CASSLEAGLYAGTDTQYF
15	.	TRBV12-3/TRBV12-4	TRBJ1-3	many	TGTGCCAGCAGTTTTGCCCCGGGGGCTGGAAACACCATATATTTT	CASSFAPGAGNTIYF